This T cell receptor (beta chain) was observed in a study of neurological immune-mediated disorders. The study's findings and limits: Multiple sclerosis was found to have the least TCR clonal expansion, below healthy controls, and HTLV-1-associated myelopathy the most.

With 10-nucleotide random UMIs included, cDNA was synthesized by 5'RACE. A single record per CDR3 protein comes from TCRdb applying MiXCR to the 5' RACE reads. The sample contains tens of thousands of distinct CDR3 sequences, about a tenth of which appear only once. Worth noting for this clonotype: The target antigen is unknown.

This CDR3 region has 15 residues. CDR1 and CDR2 (germline): SGHAT, FQNNGV. V trimming: 5 bases; J trimming: 0 bases; junction bases outside the gene matches: 4. As for time point: longitudinal time-point 1 (baseline). Unsorted libraries were prepared from 2 million PBMCs that had been stored at -80 C. The receptor was derived from a man aged 30 to 45 in good health. The sample was PBMCs. The rearrangement links TRBV11-2 to TRBJ2-3; TRBD2 matches 8 bases. The CDR3 here is CASSREGLSTDTQYF. CDR3 nucleotide sequence: TGTGCCAGCAGCCGGGAGGGCCTCAGCACAGATACGCAGTATTTT.